This T cell receptor (beta chain) was obtained from a study of blood T cell repertoires in COVID-19. For the study at large: Acute-phase and convalescent COVID-19 samples originated in the United States, Italy and Spain. PBMCs, B-cell-depleted T cells, or T cells were the source of the cDNA or gDNA that made up the material.

The authors' processing: Scientists estimated how many nucleated cells there were by amplifying reference gene primers. Data came from immunoSEQ multiplex PCR; TCRdb stores just in-frame clones and leaves some out. That table is the source of V, J and clone size, and D and trimming were worked out from the DNA. This sample carries over 250,000 clones, around 88% of them seen once, and the ten largest clones take around 13%. Trimming shortened V by 6 bases and J by 6 bases, and 18 bases separated the two germline ends. CDR1 is MNHEY, CDR2 SMNVEV, per germline (reference sequence). The CDR3 length is 15 residues. Recruited during active infection, patients (from Seattle) were subsequently followed longitudinally.

This sequence joins TRBV27 and TRBJ2-1; perhaps TRBD1 as D (5 bases). Specimen: peripheral blood. The sequence was obtained from a woman in her 70s with COVID-19, enrolled during active disease. This CDR3 is CASRDTLRLGNEQFF. CDR3 nucleotides: TGTGCCAGCAGGGACACCTTGAGGCTCGGCAATGAGCAGTTCTTC.